The rows below give T cell receptor beta chains drawn from one sample of a study of shared clonotypes between healthy human individuals. Only in-frame clones appear in the TCRdb table, and some are missing; sequencing was by immunoSEQ multiplex PCR. Found here are hundreds of thousands of clones, nearly 98% of them singletons; the top ten hold 0.3%. The sample consisted of naive CD8+ T cells sorted from blood. The receptors come from a young man in good health. Each CDR3 is given with its conserved first and last residue. The order of the fields is D gene, CDR3 length, V gene, clone size, J gene, CDR3 protein, CDR3 DNA. D genes are given only for firm matches. Clone size is shown for a subset of rows, as once, few, many or a class of expanded clone.

d_call: TRBD2
cdr3_length: 17
v_call: TRBV4-1
clone_size: NA
j_call: TRBJ2-7
cdr3_aa: CASSQLELAGGNYEQYF
cdr3_nt: TGCGCCAGCAGCCAACTAGAATTAGCGGGAGGAAACTACGAGCAGTACTTC

d_call: NA
cdr3_length: 16
v_call: TRBV7-2
clone_size: NA
j_call: TRBJ1-1
cdr3_aa: CASSSDRLRGGTEAFF
cdr3_nt: TGTGCCAGCAGCTCAGACAGACTACGGGGGGGAACTGAAGCTTTCTTT

d_call: TRBD1
cdr3_length: 14
v_call: TRBV11-2
clone_size: NA
j_call: TRBJ2-7
cdr3_aa: CASSPGTGNYEQYF
cdr3_nt: TGTGCCAGCAGCCCGGGGACAGGGAACTACGAGCAGTACTTC

d_call: NA
cdr3_length: 12
v_call: TRBV13
clone_size: NA
j_call: TRBJ2-1
cdr3_aa: CASSLGWNEQFF
cdr3_nt: TGTGCCAGCAGCTTAGGCTGGAATGAGCAGTTCTTC

d_call: NA
cdr3_length: 11
v_call: TRBV20-1
clone_size: NA
j_call: TRBJ2-5
cdr3_aa: CSAENGPAQYF
cdr3_nt: TGCAGTGCTGAGAACGGACCTGCACAGTACTTC

d_call: NA
cdr3_length: 14
v_call: TRBV6-1
clone_size: NA
j_call: TRBJ1-5
cdr3_aa: CASSGPTDTQPQHF
cdr3_nt: TGTGCCAGCAGTGGACCGACAGACACCCAGCCCCAGCATTTT

d_call: NA
cdr3_length: 13
v_call: TRBV9
clone_size: NA
j_call: TRBJ2-1
cdr3_aa: CASSVEGYNEQFF
cdr3_nt: TGTGCCAGCAGCGTAGAGGGCTACAATGAGCAGTTCTTC

d_call: NA
cdr3_length: 13
v_call: TRBV11-2
clone_size: NA
j_call: TRBJ2-5
cdr3_aa: CASSPVTTETQYF
cdr3_nt: TGTGCCAGCAGCCCTGTGACAACGGAGACCCAGTACTTC

d_call: TRBD1
cdr3_length: 16
v_call: TRBV6-1
clone_size: NA
j_call: TRBJ1-4
cdr3_aa: CASSETPTGGSEKLFF
cdr3_nt: TGTGCCAGCAGTGAAACCCCGACAGGGGGTAGCGAAAAACTGTTTTTT

d_call: NA
cdr3_length: 13
v_call: TRBV6-5
clone_size: NA
j_call: TRBJ2-1
cdr3_aa: CASSLDYNNEQFF
cdr3_nt: TGTGCCAGCAGTTTGGACTATAATAATGAGCAGTTCTTC

d_call: NA
cdr3_length: 13
v_call: TRBV5-4
clone_size: NA
j_call: TRBJ2-1
cdr3_aa: CASSPGGGYEQFF
cdr3_nt: TGTGCCAGCAGCCCCGGTGGAGGGTATGAGCAGTTCTTC

d_call: TRBD2
cdr3_length: 18
v_call: TRBV5-1
clone_size: NA
j_call: TRBJ2-1
cdr3_aa: CASSLEGPGLAKYNEQFF
cdr3_nt: TGCGCCAGCAGCTTGGAAGGGCCGGGACTAGCGAAATACAATGAGCAGTTCTTC

d_call: NA
cdr3_length: 11
v_call: TRBV7-9
clone_size: NA
j_call: TRBJ1-1
cdr3_aa: CASSPFIEAFF
cdr3_nt: TGTGCCAGCAGCCCTTTCATTGAAGCTTTCTTT

d_call: NA
cdr3_length: 13
v_call: TRBV2
clone_size: NA
j_call: TRBJ1-2
cdr3_aa: CASSEGGNYGYTF
cdr3_nt: TGTGCCAGCAGTGAAGGAGGGAACTATGGCTACACCTTC

d_call: NA
cdr3_length: 14
v_call: TRBV27
clone_size: NA
j_call: TRBJ2-7
cdr3_aa: CASSLRGADYEQYF
cdr3_nt: TGTGCCAGCAGTTTAAGGGGGGCGGACTACGAGCAGTACTTC

d_call: NA
cdr3_length: 12
v_call: TRBV18
clone_size: NA
j_call: TRBJ2-1
cdr3_aa: CASSPGLNEQFF
cdr3_nt: TGTGCCAGCTCACCAGGGCTCAATGAGCAGTTCTTC

d_call: NA
cdr3_length: 11
v_call: TRBV7-9
clone_size: once
j_call: TRBJ2-5
cdr3_aa: CASGNQETQYF
cdr3_nt: TGTGCCAGTGGGAACCAAGAGACCCAGTACTTC

d_call: NA
cdr3_length: 15
v_call: TRBV29-1
clone_size: NA
j_call: TRBJ2-7
cdr3_aa: CSVEGWTEGSYEQYF
cdr3_nt: TGCAGCGTTGAGGGCTGGACGGAGGGTTCTTACGAGCAGTACTTC

d_call: NA
cdr3_length: 17
v_call: TRBV7-8
clone_size: NA
j_call: TRBJ1-2
cdr3_aa: CASSLEQGKRPNYGYTF
cdr3_nt: TGTGCCAGCAGCTTGGAGCAGGGGAAAAGGCCTAACTATGGCTACACCTTC

d_call: TRBD1
cdr3_length: 14
v_call: TRBV5-6
clone_size: NA
j_call: TRBJ2-7
cdr3_aa: CASSPRQGTYEQYF
cdr3_nt: TGTGCCAGCAGCCCCCGACAGGGAACCTACGAGCAGTACTTC

d_call: NA
cdr3_length: 12
v_call: TRBV18
clone_size: NA
j_call: TRBJ1-1
cdr3_aa: CASSPGGGEAFF
cdr3_nt: TGTGCCAGCTCACCCGGCGGGGGCGAAGCTTTCTTT

d_call: NA
cdr3_length: 12
v_call: TRBV7-8
clone_size: NA
j_call: TRBJ2-3
cdr3_aa: CASRALIDTQYF
cdr3_nt: TGTGCCAGCAGGGCCCTCATAGATACGCAGTATTTT

d_call: TRBD1
cdr3_length: 15
v_call: TRBV29-1
clone_size: NA
j_call: TRBJ2-7
cdr3_aa: CSVATGARDIYEQYF
cdr3_nt: TGCAGCGTAGCCACAGGGGCGAGGGACATCTACGAGCAGTACTTC

d_call: NA
cdr3_length: 15
v_call: TRBV6-1
clone_size: NA
j_call: TRBJ2-3
cdr3_aa: CASSESTPTTDTQYF
cdr3_nt: TGTGCCAGCAGTGAATCGACTCCTACCACAGATACGCAGTATTTT

d_call: TRBD1
cdr3_length: 15
v_call: TRBV7-9
clone_size: NA
j_call: TRBJ2-7
cdr3_aa: CASSLGTGQRNEQYF
cdr3_nt: TGTGCCAGCAGCCTCGGGACGGGACAGAGGAACGAGCAGTACTTC

d_call: NA
cdr3_length: 16
v_call: TRBV7-6
clone_size: NA
j_call: TRBJ2-5
cdr3_aa: CASSPRRERDGETQYF
cdr3_nt: TGTGCCAGCAGCCCCAGGAGAGAGAGGGATGGGGAGACCCAGTACTTC

d_call: NA
cdr3_length: 11
v_call: TRBV29-1
clone_size: NA
j_call: TRBJ1-2
cdr3_aa: CSVVFLYGYTF
cdr3_nt: TGCAGCGTTGTTTTCCTATATGGCTACACCTTC

d_call: TRBD1
cdr3_length: 14
v_call: TRBV10-2
clone_size: once
j_call: TRBJ1-2
cdr3_aa: CASRGTGENYGYTF
cdr3_nt: TGCGCCAGCAGGGGGACAGGGGAGAACTATGGCTACACCTTC

d_call: NA
cdr3_length: 13
v_call: TRBV27
clone_size: once
j_call: TRBJ2-2
cdr3_aa: CASSLLKTGELFF
cdr3_nt: TGTGCCAGCAGTTTACTCAAAACCGGGGAGCTGTTTTTT

d_call: TRBD1
cdr3_length: 15
v_call: TRBV7-9
clone_size: few
j_call: TRBJ2-1
cdr3_aa: CASSLSDRGGNEQFF
cdr3_nt: TGTGCCAGCAGCTTAAGTGACAGGGGAGGCAATGAGCAGTTCTTC

d_call: TRBD1
cdr3_length: 17
v_call: TRBV7-9
clone_size: NA
j_call: TRBJ1-1
cdr3_aa: CASSPASWTGREAEAFF
cdr3_nt: TGTGCCAGCAGCCCCGCCTCCTGGACAGGGCGAGAGGCTGAAGCTTTCTTT

d_call: NA
cdr3_length: 15
v_call: TRBV6-5
clone_size: NA
j_call: TRBJ1-5
cdr3_aa: CASRRGKSSNQPQHF
cdr3_nt: TGTGCCAGCAGGAGGGGTAAATCGAGCAATCAGCCCCAGCATTTT

d_call: TRBD2
cdr3_length: 17
v_call: TRBV4-1
clone_size: NA
j_call: TRBJ2-1
cdr3_aa: CASSQGPSGRAYNEQFF
cdr3_nt: TGCGCCAGCAGCCAAGGGCCTAGCGGGAGGGCCTACAATGAGCAGTTCTTC

d_call: NA
cdr3_length: 15
v_call: TRBV2
clone_size: NA
j_call: TRBJ2-7
cdr3_aa: CASSDPAGESYEQYF
cdr3_nt: TGTGCCAGCAGTGATCCAGCAGGGGAGAGCTACGAGCAGTACTTC

d_call: NA
cdr3_length: 14
v_call: TRBV7-2
clone_size: NA
j_call: TRBJ2-6
cdr3_aa: CATPGRSGANVLTF
cdr3_nt: TGTGCCACCCCAGGGCGCTCTGGGGCCAACGTCCTGACTTTC

d_call: NA
cdr3_length: 14
v_call: TRBV6-1
clone_size: NA
j_call: TRBJ2-5
cdr3_aa: CASSEMEYQETQYF
cdr3_nt: TGTGCCAGCAGTGAAATGGAGTACCAAGAGACCCAGTACTTC

d_call: TRBD2
cdr3_length: 16
v_call: TRBV6-5
clone_size: NA
j_call: TRBJ2-3
cdr3_aa: CASSYNSGYSTDTQYF
cdr3_nt: TGTGCCAGCAGTTACAATAGCGGGTATAGCACAGATACGCAGTATTTT

d_call: TRBD2
cdr3_length: 16
v_call: TRBV7-6
clone_size: NA
j_call: TRBJ2-1
cdr3_aa: CASSGEGLAGPNWKFF
cdr3_nt: TGTGCCAGCAGCGGAGAGGGTCTAGCGGGGCCTAATTGGAAGTTCTTC

d_call: TRBD2
cdr3_length: 17
v_call: TRBV14
clone_size: NA
j_call: TRBJ2-7
cdr3_aa: CASGAMAGEGSPYEQYF
cdr3_nt: TGTGCCAGCGGGGCGATGGCGGGGGAGGGATCACCCTACGAGCAGTACTTC

d_call: NA
cdr3_length: 14
v_call: TRBV7-6
clone_size: NA
j_call: TRBJ2-1
cdr3_aa: CASSYTGTHNEQFF
cdr3_nt: TGTGCCAGCAGCTACACCGGGACTCACAATGAGCAGTTCTTC

d_call: NA
cdr3_length: 14
v_call: TRBV7-2
clone_size: NA
j_call: TRBJ2-7
cdr3_aa: CASSLDASNYEQYF
cdr3_nt: TGTGCCAGCAGCTTAGACGCGTCCAACTACGAGCAGTACTTC

d_call: TRBD2
cdr3_length: 14
v_call: TRBV2
clone_size: NA
j_call: TRBJ2-7
cdr3_aa: CASKPGTSLYEQYF
cdr3_nt: TGTGCCAGCAAACCCGGGACTAGCCTCTACGAGCAGTACTTC

d_call: NA
cdr3_length: 14
v_call: TRBV7-8
clone_size: NA
j_call: TRBJ2-1
cdr3_aa: CASSLHIVGNEQFF
cdr3_nt: TGTGCCAGCAGCTTACACATAGTGGGGAATGAGCAGTTCTTC

d_call: TRBD1
cdr3_length: 13
v_call: TRBV28
clone_size: once
j_call: TRBJ1-2
cdr3_aa: CASSVRGSDGYTF
cdr3_nt: TGTGCCAGCAGTGTCAGGGGGAGTGATGGCTACACCTTC

d_call: NA
cdr3_length: 11
v_call: TRBV6-6
clone_size: NA
j_call: TRBJ2-7
cdr3_aa: CASRLADEQYF
cdr3_nt: TGTGCCAGCAGGTTAGCGGACGAGCAGTACTTC

d_call: NA
cdr3_length: 14
v_call: TRBV2
clone_size: NA
j_call: TRBJ1-2
cdr3_aa: CASSAVSVTYGYTF
cdr3_nt: TGTGCCAGCAGTGCGGTCAGCGTGACGTATGGCTACACCTTC

d_call: NA
cdr3_length: 14
v_call: TRBV27
clone_size: NA
j_call: TRBJ1-1
cdr3_aa: CASSPGAGRTEAFF
cdr3_nt: TGTGCCAGCAGTCCTGGTGCAGGGCGAACTGAAGCTTTCTTT

d_call: NA
cdr3_length: 11
v_call: TRBV18
clone_size: NA
j_call: TRBJ2-1
cdr3_aa: CASSLGTEQFF
cdr3_nt: TGTGCCAGCTCCCTCGGGACGGAGCAGTTCTTC

d_call: NA
cdr3_length: 17
v_call: TRBV25-1
clone_size: NA
j_call: TRBJ2-1
cdr3_aa: CASSDPRGGHSYNEQFF
cdr3_nt: TGTGCCAGCAGTGACCCCCGGGGCGGACACTCCTACAATGAGCAGTTCTTC

d_call: NA
cdr3_length: 13
v_call: TRBV5-4
clone_size: few
j_call: TRBJ2-7
cdr3_aa: CASRRDSSSEQYF
cdr3_nt: TGTGCCAGCAGGAGGGACTCCTCTAGCGAGCAGTACTTC

d_call: TRBD2
cdr3_length: 16
v_call: TRBV4-1
clone_size: NA
j_call: TRBJ2-7
cdr3_aa: CASSPFSGGLSYEQYF
cdr3_nt: TGCGCCAGCAGCCCCTTTAGCGGGGGACTCTCCTACGAGCAGTACTTC

d_call: TRBD2
cdr3_length: 15
v_call: TRBV7-9
clone_size: NA
j_call: TRBJ2-7
cdr3_aa: CASSPPPGGSDEQYF
cdr3_nt: TGTGCCAGCAGCCCTCCTCCGGGGGGGTCCGACGAGCAGTACTTC